The rows below give T cell receptor beta chains drawn from one sample of a study of response to subunit inactivated influenza vaccine. TCRdb ran MiXCR on the RT-PCR reads and lists one entry per CDR3 protein. The sample includes approximately 500,000 distinct CDR3 sequences, 10% to 15% seen only once; the top ten take about an eighth. The sequencing used PBMCs from blood, collected 45 days after vaccination. These TCRs come from a man in his fifties or sixties who received an inactivated influenza vaccine. Each CDR3 is given with its conserved first and last residue. A D gene is named only where the DNA matches it firmly. Only part of the rows carry a size: once, few, many, or a class if the clone is expanded.

j_call d_call v_call clone_size cdr3_aa cdr3_nt
TRBJ2-5 . TRBV20-1 few CSGKRPGLPRETQYF TGCAGTGGGAAGCGGCCGGGACTCCCGCGAGAGACCCAGTACTTC
TRBJ1-1 . TRBV20-1 . CSAPKFNTEAFF TGCAGTGCTCCCAAATTCAACACTGAAGCTTTCTTT
TRBJ2-1 TRBD2 TRBV12-3/TRBV12-4 . CASSFPGLAGEQFF TGTGCCAGCAGTTTCCCGGGACTAGCGGGTGAGCAGTTCTTC
TRBJ1-1 . TRBV7-9 few CASSLAGPGTEAFF TGTGCCAGCAGCTTAGCCGGGCCCGGCACTGAAGCTTTCTTT
TRBJ2-2 . TRBV2 . CASSDARRYANTGELFF TGTGCCAGCAGTGATGCAAGACGATACGCGAACACCGGGGAGCTGTTTTTT
TRBJ2-2 TRBD2 TRBV12-3/TRBV12-4 few CASDLTSGRATGELFF TGTGCCAGTGACCTGACTAGCGGGAGAGCCACCGGGGAGCTGTTTTTT
TRBJ1-1 . TRBV27 . CASRKQGLNTEAFF TGTGCCAGCAGGAAACAGGGTTTGAACACTGAAGCTTTCTTT
TRBJ2-2 . TRBV24-1 many CATGWGTENTGELFF TGTGCCACCGGATGGGGGACCGAGAACACCGGGGAGCTGTTTTTT
TRBJ2-5 . TRBV2 . CASSVLAGTQETQYF TGTGCCAGCAGTGTCTTGGCAGGAACCCAAGAGACCCAGTACTTC
TRBJ2-4 . TRBV4-1 . CASSYPTTDPKNIQYF TGCGCCAGCAGCTATCCTACCACCGACCCCAAAAACATTCAGTACTTC
TRBJ2-1 . TRBV12-3/TRBV12-4 many CASSLRDFGVF TGTGCCAGCAGTCTAAGGGACTTTGGGGTTTTC
TRBJ1-5 . TRBV6-1 . CASSPLGGGDQPQHF TGTGCCAGCAGCCCATTAGGGGGGGGGGATCAGCCCCAGCATTTT
TRBJ1-1 TRBD1 TRBV19 few CASSRDRDRAEAFF TGTGCCAGTAGTAGGGACCGGGACAGGGCTGAAGCTTTCTTT
TRBJ1-2 . TRBV5-1 . CASSFSGQSYGYTF TGCGCCAGCAGCTTTAGTGGACAGTCCTATGGCTACACCTTC
TRBJ2-3 . TRBV6-1 . CASSELWSDYTDTQYF TGTGCCAGCAGTGAACTATGGAGCGACTACACAGATACGCAGTATTTT
TRBJ2-7 . TRBV3-1 once CASSSIDKSSYEQYF TGTGCCAGCAGCTCCATAGACAAGAGCTCCTACGAGCAGTACTTC
TRBJ1-2 TRBD1 TRBV6-1 few CASRQDRGVNYGYTF TGTGCCAGCAGACAAGACAGGGGGGTTAACTATGGCTACACCTTC
TRBJ2-1 TRBD2 TRBV2 . CASRQTSGGGNEQFF TGTGCCAGCAGACAGACTAGCGGTGGGGGGAATGAGCAGTTCTTC
TRBJ2-4 . TRBV20-1 . CSAPHHLAKNIQYF TGCAGTGCCCCCCACCACTTAGCCAAAAACATTCAGTACTTC
TRBJ2-3 TRBD2 TRBV7-3 . CASSRPTSGSTDTKYF TGTGCCAGCAGCCGACCTACTAGCGGGAGCACAGATACGAAGTATTTT
TRBJ1-5 TRBD1 TRBV7-2 . CASSLSGTGTNQPQHF TGTGCCAGCAGCTTATCCGGGACAGGCACCAATCAGCCCCAGCATTTT
TRBJ2-1 TRBD1 TRBV7-8 . CASSRDRVNEQFF TGTGCCAGCAGCAGGGACAGGGTTAATGAGCAGTTCTTC
TRBJ2-5 . TRBV28 many CASSLPGETQYF TGTGCCAGCAGCCTACCTGGGGAGACCCAGTACTTC
TRBJ2-2 TRBD1 TRBV6-1 . CASRPGGVDTGELFF TGTGCCAGCAGGCCAGGGGGCGTAGATACCGGGGAGCTGTTTTTT